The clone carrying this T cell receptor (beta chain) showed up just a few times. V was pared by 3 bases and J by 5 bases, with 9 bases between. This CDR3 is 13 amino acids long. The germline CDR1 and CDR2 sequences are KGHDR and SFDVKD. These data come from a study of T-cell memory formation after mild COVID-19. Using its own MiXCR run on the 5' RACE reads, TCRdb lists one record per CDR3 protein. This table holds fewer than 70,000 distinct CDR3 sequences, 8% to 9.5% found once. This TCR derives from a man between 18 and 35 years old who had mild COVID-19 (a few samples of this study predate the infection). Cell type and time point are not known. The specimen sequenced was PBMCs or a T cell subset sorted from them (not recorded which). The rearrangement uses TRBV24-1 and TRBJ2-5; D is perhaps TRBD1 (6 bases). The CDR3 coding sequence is TGTGCCACCAGTGATCAGGGGTGGGAGACCCAGTACTTC. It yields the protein CATSDQGWETQYF.